Following are 15 T cell receptor beta chains from one sample sequenced in a study of blood T cell repertoires in COVID-19. Only in-frame clones appear in the TCRdb table, and some are missing; sequencing was by immunoSEQ multiplex PCR. Altogether about 60,000 clones are present, around 79% being singletons, with the ten largest covering around 10%. Sequenced material: peripheral blood. Receptors originate from a human donor in a cohort sampled during active COVID-19.

This clone was counted a single time. The chain has TRBV6-2 or TRBV6-3 and TRBJ2-7; 13 bases match TRBD2. With 2 bases clipped from V and 4 bases from J, the junction kept 5 bases outside the gene matches. This CDR3 comprises 16 residues. Germline assignment: CDR1 MNHEY and CDR2 SVGEGT. DNA for the CDR3: TGTGCCAGCAGTTACGCCGGGACTAGCGGGATTTACGAGCAGTACTTC. Its protein is CASSYAGTSGIYEQYF.

This clone appeared a few times. The chain combines TRBV5-4 with TRBJ1-5; TRBD1 might be the D (6 bases). V shed 0 bases and J shed 10 bases, with 11 bases lying between them. The CDR3 covers 13 residues. Per the germline V gene, CDR1 is SGHNT and CDR2 is YYREEE (reference sequence). The CDR3 bases are TGTGCCAGCAGCTTGGGACCGGGGGGCCCCCAGCATTTT. Its protein is CASSLGPGGPQHF.

The chain carries TRBV28 and TRBJ2-5, with TRBD1 matching over 7 bases. CDR3 length equals 13 residues. The V segment lost 0 bases and the J segment 8 bases; nucleotides outside the gene matches: 3. CDR1 MDHEN and CDR2 SYDVKM come from the germline V gene. The CDR3 spells CASSLWTGRTQYF. For the CDR3, the DNA is TGTGCCAGCAGTTTATGGACAGGGCGAACCCAGTACTTC.

This chain joins TRBV4-2 and TRBJ2-4; D perhaps matches TRBD1 (6 bases). Germline CDR1 and CDR2: LGHNA and YNFKEQ. The CDR3 sequence is 16 residues long. V shed 4 bases and J shed 3 bases, with 16 bases lying between them. CDR3 DNA sequence: TGTGCCAGCAGCCCCATCGAACAGGGTCACAAAAACATTCAGTACTTC. Translating it yields CASSPIEQGHKNIQYF.

V and J are TRBV30 and TRBJ1-2, with 7 bases aligning to TRBD1. The CDR3 covers 15 residues. After removal of 0 bases from V and 4 bases from J, the junction contained 8 bases not matched to a gene. CDR1 and CDR2 from the germline V gene are GTSNPN and SVGIG (reference sequence). CDR3 nucleotide sequence: TGTGCCTGGAGTGTAGGGACAGCTCGGAGCTATGGCTACACCTTC. Translating it yields CAWSVGTARSYGYTF.

The CDR3 spells CASSQYQGNEQFF. In DNA form, the CDR3 reads TGTGCCAGCAGCCAGTACCAGGGTAATGAGCAGTTCTTC. The V gene is TRBV7-2, the J gene TRBJ2-1, with D maybe TRBD1 (5 bases). The length of the CDR3 is 13 residues. V lost 5 bases and J lost 7, with 12 bases in between. Germline CDR1 SGHTA, CDR2 FQGNSA.

This clone was counted a few times. The chain is built from TRBV28 and TRBJ2-5, with D possibly matching TRBD2 (6 bases). The germline gives CDR1 MDHEN, CDR2 SYDVKM. CDR3 length: 16 residues. Trimming removed 6 bases from V and 5 bases from J, with 22 bases in between. The CDR3 loop reads CASRSLAVRLGETQYF. The CDR3 bases are TGTGCCAGCAGATCGTTAGCGGTCCGCCTCGGGGAGACCCAGTACTTC.

This chain links TRBV7-3 with TRBJ2-7, with 7 positions matching TRBD2. V gave up 5 bases and J gave up 6 bases; unmatched junction bases: 7. The CDR3 has 13 residues. CDR1 is SGHTA, CDR2 FQGTGA, per germline. DNA of the CDR3: TGTGCCAGCAGCGCCGGGACTACTCTCGAGCAGTACTTC. Translated, it gives CASSAGTTLEQYF.

As DNA, the CDR3 is TGTGCCAGTAGTGTAAAAGCCTATCAGCCCCAGCATTTT. Protein product: CASSVKAYQPQHF. The J gene is TRBJ1-5, the V gene TRBV19; no firm D call. Germline CDR1 LNHDA, CDR2 SQIVND (reference sequence). This CDR3 is built from 13 residues. V lost 5 bases, J lost 5 bases, and 10 bases lay in between. Using reference TRBV19 and TRBJ1-5 for the parts outside the CDR3, the full variable domain is DGGITQSPKYLFRKEGQNVTLSCEQNLNHDAMYWYRQDPGQGLRLIYYSQIVNDFQKGDIAEGYSVSREKKESFPLTVTSAQKNPTAFYLCASSVKAYQPQHFGDGTRLSIL.

Only one count was recorded for this clone. J is TRBJ2-1 and V is TRBV5-1, with 12 bases fitting TRBD2. CDR1 SGHRS and CDR2 YFSETQ come from the germline V gene. The J segment lost 4 bases and the V segment lost 3 bases, leaving 5 bases of the junction unmatched. CDR3 size: 16 residues. CDR3 sequence (DNA): TGCGCCAGCAGCTCAAGGACTAGCGGGGTTTACAATGAGCAGTTCTTC. It codes for CASSSRTSGVYNEQFF.

The chain's CDR3 is CASSPEIKSPQHF. The CDR3 DNA reads as TGTGCCAGCAGTCCGGAGATCAAATCGCCCCAGCATTTT. The chain uses TRBV28 and TRBJ1-5; D is unclear. The V and J ends lost 5 bases and 9 bases respectively, with 14 bases between them. This CDR3 contains 13 residues. CDR1 MDHEN and CDR2 SYDVKM come from the germline V gene.

The V and J genes are TRBV7-8 and TRBJ1-4; maybe TRBD1 (5 bases). The CDR3 spans 15 residues. Trimming pared 7 bases from V and 7 bases from J, leaving 19 bases between. Germline V gene sequence: CDR1 SGHVS, CDR2 FQNEAQ. The CDR3 loop is CASILGERVGEKLFF. Here the CDR3 DNA reads TGTGCCAGCATCCTAGGGGAAAGGGTGGGTGAAAAACTGTTTTTT.

The CDR3 sequence: CASSLTGTSGSSYNEQFF. The CDR3 DNA reads as TGTGCCAGCAGTTTAACGGGTACTAGCGGGAGCTCCTACAATGAGCAGTTCTTC. The rearrangement uses TRBV27 and TRBJ2-1, with 11 bases aligning to TRBD2. The germline V gene has CDR1 MNHEY and CDR2 SMNVEV (reference sequence). The trim removed 2 bases at V and 0 bases at J, leaving 6 bases unmatched. CDR3 length: 18 amino acids.

This sequence joins TRBV27 and TRBJ2-7; D perhaps matches TRBD2 (5 bases). Germline V gene sequence: CDR1 MNHEY, CDR2 SMNVEV (reference sequence). The CDR3 contains 13 residues. The V and J ends lost 10 bases and 0 bases respectively, with 13 bases between them. Here the CDR3 DNA reads TGTGCCACTGGTCGGGGTCCCTCCTACGAGCAGTACTTC. It encodes CATGRGPSYEQYF.

The chain has TRBV4-2 and TRBJ2-5, with 8 bases identical to TRBD1. V lost 1 base to trimming and J lost 4 bases; unmatched junction nucleotides: 11. The CDR3 length is 17 residues. CDR1 is LGHNA, CDR2 YNFKEQ, per germline. In DNA form, the CDR3 reads TGTGCCAGCAGCCAAGGCAATCCGACAGGGGTTGGAGAGACCCAGTACTTC. This gives the protein CASSQGNPTGVGETQYF.